This is a list of T cell receptor beta chains from one sample in a study of glioma-infiltrating T cells after dendritic cell vaccination. TCRdb's table, derived via immunoSEQ multiplex PCR, lists solely in-frame clones and lacks some. The sample consists of fewer than 85,000 clones, 70% to 90% of them appearing once. The sample in question was blood, obtained before dendritic cell vaccination. These receptor sequences come from a human donor with glioblastoma. Each CDR3 is given with its conserved first and last residue. The D gene is left open where the match is weak. Clone sizes are given selectively: once, few, many, or a class where the clone is expanded.

TRBJ1-1,TRBV7-3,14,TRBD1,-,TGTGCCAGCAGCTCCCGGACAGGTAACACTGAAGCTTTCTTT,CASSSRTGNTEAFF
TRBJ1-2,TRBV5-6,15,-,-,TGTGCCAGCAGCGAGACACATCGCCCCAACTATGGCTACACCTTC,CASSETHRPNYGYTF
TRBJ2-3,TRBV5-1,15,TRBD2,-,TGCGCCAGCAGCTTGGCAGGGACTAGCGCAGATACGCAGTATTTT,CASSLAGTSADTQYF
TRBJ1-4,TRBV5-4,15,-,-,TGTGCCAGCAGCCGGGGGGGCAGGACCCATGAAAAACTGTTTTTT,CASSRGGRTHEKLFF
TRBJ2-3,TRBV7-9,16,TRBD2,-,TGTGCCAGCAGCATCAGACTAGCGGGGGACACAGATACGCAGTATTTT,CASSIRLAGDTDTQYF
TRBJ1-5,TRBV30,14,TRBD1,-,TGTGCCTGGAGTGCTGGACAGGGGAATCAGCCCCAGCATTTT,CAWSAGQGNQPQHF
TRBJ2-7,TRBV5-4,16,TRBD2,-,TGTGCCAGCAGCAACCGGGACGGGAGGAGCTCCTACGAGCAGTACTTC,CASSNRDGRSSYEQYF
TRBJ1-2,TRBV27,13,-,-,TGTGCCAGCAGTTTAGGGGCAGGGTATGGCTACACCTTC,CASSLGAGYGYTF
TRBJ2-1,TRBV5-1,14,-,-,TGCGCCAGCAGCTTGAGTGGGGCCGGGAATGAGCAGTTCTTC,CASSLSGAGNEQFF
TRBJ1-1,TRBV28,14,-,-,TGTGCCAGCAGTTTTCACAGCTTGAACACTGAAGCTTTCTTT,CASSFHSLNTEAFF
TRBJ1-1,TRBV5-1,14,-,once,TGCGCCAGCAGGGGGAGTAGACAAGACACTGAAGCTTTCTTT,CASRGSRQDTEAFF
TRBJ2-5,TRBV5-4,13,TRBD2,-,TGTGCCAGCAGCTTGACCGGGGGGGAGACCCAGTACTTC,CASSLTGGETQYF
TRBJ2-7,TRBV11-3,13,-,-,TGTGCCAGCAGCTTGGCTAGCACCTACGAGCAGTACTTC,CASSLASTYEQYF
TRBJ1-5,TRBV30,14,-,-,TGTGCCTGGAGCAGGCAGGGCGGCCGGCAGCCCCAGCATTTT,CAWSRQGGRQPQHF
TRBJ2-7,TRBV29-1,13,TRBD2,-,TGCAGCGTTTGGGGGGGTTCCCTCTCCGAGCAGTACTTC,CSVWGGSLSEQYF
TRBJ2-7,TRBV6-1,13,-,-,TGTGCCAGCAGTGAATACAGGTCCTACGAGCAGTACTTC,CASSEYRSYEQYF
TRBJ2-3,TRBV2,14,-,-,TGTGCCAGCAGACTGTTGGCAAGTCAGGGTACGCAGTATTTT,CASRLLASQGTQYF
TRBJ2-2,TRBV4-1,20,TRBD1,-,TGCGCCAGCAGCCAAGAACGAGACAGGGGGCGCGAAGTGAGAACCGGGGAGCTGTTTTTT,CASSQERDRGREVRTGELFF
TRBJ1-2,TRBV6-1,13,TRBD1,-,TGTGCCAGCAGTGAAACAGGGGGCGATGGCTACACCTTC,CASSETGGDGYTF
TRBJ1-2,TRBV11-3,14,-,-,TGTGCCAGCAGCTTAGGCAGTACTAACTATGGCTACACCTTC,CASSLGSTNYGYTF
TRBJ2-1,TRBV7-6,13,-,-,TGTGCCAGCAGCCACCCCCGGGGACACGGTCAGTTCTTC,CASSHPRGHGQFF
TRBJ1-5,TRBV19,14,TRBD1,-,TGTGCCAGTAGTTCAGGACAGGTCTATCAGCCCCAGCATTTT,CASSSGQVYQPQHF
TRBJ2-5,TRBV5-1,14,TRBD1,few,TGCGCCAGCAGTGGACAGGGCCACCAAGAGACCCAGTACTTC,CASSGQGHQETQYF
TRBJ1-4,TRBV4-1,17,TRBD1,-,TGCGCCAGCAGCCAAATGCTAACCGGGACAGAAAATGAAAAACTGTTTTTT,CASSQMLTGTENEKLFF
TRBJ2-5,TRBV6-5,11,-,-,TGTGCCAGCAGGGGGGCAGAGACCCAGTACTTC,CASRGAETQYF
TRBJ1-6,TRBV6-6,15,-,once,TGTGCCAGCAGTTCCCTAACCACAGACAATTCACCCCTCCACTTT,CASSSLTTDNSPLHF
TRBJ1-2,TRBV27,15,-,-,TGTGCCAGCCGAAAAACCTGGGAGGGGGGCTATGGCTACACCTTC,CASRKTWEGGYGYTF
TRBJ2-5,TRBV30,12,-,once,TGTGCCTGGAGCGGGGAGGCGGGGACCCAGTACTTC,CAWSGEAGTQYF
TRBJ1-5,TRBV7-8,17,TRBD1,-,TGTGCCAGCAGCTTACCCCGACAGGGGGCCCTCAATCAGCCCCAGCATTTT,CASSLPRQGALNQPQHF
TRBJ1-2,TRBV7-8,17,TRBD1,-,TGTGCCAGCAGTTCGTACGTCACAGGGGGCGATGGGTATGGCTACACCTTC,CASSSYVTGGDGYGYTF
TRBJ2-7,TRBV5-1,13,-,-,TGCGCCAGCAGCCTCCCAGGGGGGTACGAGCAGTACTTC,CASSLPGGYEQYF
TRBJ2-7,TRBV6-5,12,TRBD1,-,TGTGCCAGCAGGGGACAGCACGGCGAGCAGTACTTC,CASRGQHGEQYF
TRBJ2-5,TRBV4-2,14,-,-,TGTGCCAGCAGCCAGAGAGGGGGACAAGAGACCCAGTACTTC,CASSQRGGQETQYF
TRBJ2-2,TRBV14,14,-,-,TGTGCCAGCAGCCAAAACAGGGAAACCGGGGAGCTGTTTTTT,CASSQNRETGELFF
TRBJ2-1,TRBV25-1,17,TRBD2,-,TGTGCCAGCAGTGGTTGGACTAGCGGGAGCTCCTACAATGAGCAGTTCTTC,CASSGWTSGSSYNEQFF
TRBJ2-3,TRBV11-3,16,TRBD2,-,TGTGCCAGCAGCGTAGTAGCGGGAGGGGTGACAGATACGCAGTATTTT,CASSVVAGGVTDTQYF
TRBJ1-4,TRBV10-3,14,TRBD1,-,TGTGCCATCAGCGGGACAGAAGTTGGGGAAAAACTGTTTTTT,CAISGTEVGEKLFF
TRBJ2-7,TRBV4-2,15,TRBD2,-,TGTGCCAGCAGCCAAGGAGGGACTAGCGGGTACGAGCAGTACTTC,CASSQGGTSGYEQYF
TRBJ2-5,TRBV5-1,14,-,-,TGCGCCAGCAGCTTGGAAACAGGATGGGGTACCCAGTACTTC,CASSLETGWGTQYF
TRBJ1-1,TRBV5-6,12,-,-,TGTGCCAGCTTTCGGGAGCCCACTGAAGCTTTCTTT,CASFREPTEAFF
TRBJ1-4,TRBV5-8,15,-,-,TGTGCCAGCAGCTTGAAAGGGGCCTTTAATGAAAAACTGTTTTTT,CASSLKGAFNEKLFF
TRBJ1-3,TRBV10-3,15,-,-,TGTGCCATCAGTGATCGGGTGAAGTCTGGAAACACCATATATTTT,CAISDRVKSGNTIYF
TRBJ1-1,TRBV5-4,13,-,-,TGTGCCAGCAGCTTGAGGGGGGGTACTGAAGCTTTCTTT,CASSLRGGTEAFF
TRBJ2-7,TRBV7-2,16,TRBD2,-,TGTGCCAGCAGTCGACTAGCGGGAGGTACACCCTACGAGCAGTACTTC,CASSRLAGGTPYEQYF
TRBJ2-5,TRBV19,14,TRBD2,-,TGTGCCAGTAGTAGCAGACTAGCGGCAGAGACCCAGTACTTC,CASSSRLAAETQYF
TRBJ2-6,TRBV5-6,15,-,-,TGTGCCAGCAGCCCTACAGGGTCTGGGGCCAACGTCCTGACTTTC,CASSPTGSGANVLTF
TRBJ1-3,TRBV7-3,15,-,-,TGTGCCAGCAGTTCGGACAGCTCCTCTGGAAACACCATATATTTT,CASSSDSSSGNTIYF
TRBJ2-7,TRBV18,15,TRBD1,-,TGTGCCAGCTCCTCCGGGACAGGGGTCTCCTACGAGCAGTACTTC,CASSSGTGVSYEQYF
TRBJ1-1,TRBV23-1,14,-,-,TGCGCCAGCAGTCAACCGACAGAAAACACTGAAGCTTTCTTT,CASSQPTENTEAFF
TRBJ2-2,TRBV19,16,-,-,TGTGCCAGTAGTATAGTAGGACAGAGGATTGGCGGGGAGCTGTTTTTT,CASSIVGQRIGGELFF
TRBJ2-7,TRBV18,15,TRBD2,-,TGTGCCAGCTCAGCGACTAGCGGGGGCTTGGACGAGCAGTACTTC,CASSATSGGLDEQYF
TRBJ1-5,TRBV6-6,15,TRBD1,-,TGTGCCAGCATTCTGACAGGGGCCTATAATCAGCCCCAGCATTTT,CASILTGAYNQPQHF
TRBJ2-1,TRBV5-1,16,TRBD2,few,TGCGCCAGCAGCGCCTGGGGCGGGAGAATCCACAATGAGCAGTTCTTC,CASSAWGGRIHNEQFF
TRBJ1-6,TRBV5-4,13,-,-,TGTGCCAGCAGCACCAGGGGAAATTCACCCCTCCACTTT,CASSTRGNSPLHF
TRBJ2-5,TRBV27,14,TRBD1,-,TGTGCCAGCAGTTGGGACAGGGGGCTCGAGACCCAGTACTTC,CASSWDRGLETQYF